This T cell receptor (beta chain) was identified during a study of Graves' ophthalmopathy and Graves' hyperthyroidism. The overall study: A follow-up of 18 months without ophthalmopathy meant that hyperthyroidism was stable.

This CDR3 has 11 amino acids. V shed 7 bases and J shed 4 bases, with 8 bases lying between them. Germline CDR1 and CDR2: SQVTM and ANQGSEA. Amplification of TCR beta CDR3 regions used RNA transcripts. The workflow started with a first-round RT-PCR run with HTBI primers and then moved on to a second-round multiplex PCR. MiXCR, run by TCRdb on the multiplex PCR reads, gives a single entry per CDR3 protein. This sample has roughly 600,000 distinct CDR3 sequences, with about two fifths found just once. Only newly diagnosed hyperthyroidism patients aged 18 to 65, with under 2 months' duration, were enrolled. Exclusion applied to patients with other autoimmune diseases, uncontrolled infections, pregnancy or lactation.

The clonotype comes from an adult man with Graves' hyperthyroidism. This chain joins TRBV29-1 and TRBJ1-3, with no clear D. Sequencing input: peripheral blood or thyroid tissue (not recorded which). CDR3 amino acids: CSGVGGNTIYF. CDR3 DNA sequence: TGCAGCGGGGTGGGAGGAAACACCATATATTTT.